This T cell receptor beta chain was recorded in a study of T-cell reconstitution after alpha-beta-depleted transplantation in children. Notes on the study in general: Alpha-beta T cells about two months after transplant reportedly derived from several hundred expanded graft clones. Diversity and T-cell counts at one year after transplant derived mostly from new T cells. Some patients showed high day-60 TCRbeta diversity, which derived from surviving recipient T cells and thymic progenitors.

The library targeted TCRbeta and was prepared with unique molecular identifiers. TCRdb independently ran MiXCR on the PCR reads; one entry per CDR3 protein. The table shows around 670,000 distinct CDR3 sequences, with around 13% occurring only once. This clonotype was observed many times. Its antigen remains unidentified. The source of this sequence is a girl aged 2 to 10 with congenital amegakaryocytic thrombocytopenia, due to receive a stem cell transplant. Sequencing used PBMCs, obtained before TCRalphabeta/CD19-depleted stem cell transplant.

The CDR3 region has the DNA TGTGCCAGCAGTTTCGCGGGATCAGGGTACAATGAGCAGTTCTTC. It codes for CASSFAGSGYNEQFF. This rearrangement joins TRBV28 to TRBJ2-1, with D perhaps TRBD2 (6 bases). The length of the CDR3 is 15 residues. V was pared by 3 bases and J by 4 bases, with 13 bases between. Germline assignment: CDR1 MDHEN and CDR2 SYDVKM.